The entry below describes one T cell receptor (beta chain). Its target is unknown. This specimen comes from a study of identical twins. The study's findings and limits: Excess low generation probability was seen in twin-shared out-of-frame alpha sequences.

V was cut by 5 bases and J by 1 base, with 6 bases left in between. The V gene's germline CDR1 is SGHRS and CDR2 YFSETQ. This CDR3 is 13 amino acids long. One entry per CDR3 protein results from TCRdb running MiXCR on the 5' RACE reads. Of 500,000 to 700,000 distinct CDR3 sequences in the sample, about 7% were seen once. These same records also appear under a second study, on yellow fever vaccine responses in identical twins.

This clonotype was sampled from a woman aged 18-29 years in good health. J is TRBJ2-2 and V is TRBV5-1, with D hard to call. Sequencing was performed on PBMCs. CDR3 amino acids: CASRDLNTGELFF. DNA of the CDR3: TGCGCCAGCAGGGACCTGAACACCGGGGAGCTGTTTTTT.